This TCR beta chain originates from a study of cytomegalovirus exposure and HLA in healthy donors (TCRdb year 2017). As for the study more broadly: In an earlier analysis of roughly 590 of the donors, around 300 Gb of sequence data and 90 million to 120 million unique TCR beta sequences from about 190 million T cells were reported. An early release covering approximately 600 HLA-typed donors comprised approximately 300 gigabases of sequencing data and approximately 85 million unique TCR sequences. Of the approximately 400 genotyped donors, over 70% fell in the genetic ancestry cluster associated with self-reported Caucasian donors. The aim of the study was to test whether cataloging public T cell receptors could identify signatures of past pathogen exposure. The study used immunosequencing to profile the T cell repertoires of approximately 650 subjects and linked those repertoires to cytomegalovirus serostatus. In addition to the first cohort of roughly 700 subjects, a separate validation cohort of 120 different subjects was used. To predict cytomegalovirus infection status, the study brought together high-throughput TCR immunosequencing, statistical association of individual TCRs with disease status, and machine learning. In a later analysis, previously published TCR beta repertoires from some 640 donors were re-analyzed and high-resolution HLA genotyping was added so that TCR occurrence patterns could be studied. The later analysis used no new phenotypic data to find candidate immune exposures, relying instead on TCR beta sequences and their occurrence across donors. An earlier analysis of about 620 of the donors applied high-throughput TCR beta sequencing to assess whether each TCR beta V gene segment acted as functional or pseudogenic. Donor age, sex, ethnicity and CMV serostatus were compiled together with the repertoire data. In a later genetic analysis, genome-wide SNP genotypes for about 55% of the roughly 670 donors were used, and that subset was treated as a discovery cohort. All discovery cohort repertoires had been generated on a single sequencing platform. Class I and class II HLA loci were covered by the typing at four-digit resolution. The number of typed donors differed by locus: 629-630 for A, B, C, DRB1 and DQB1; roughly 510 for DQA1; approximately 600 for DPA1; and approximately 450 for DPB1. Because of strong linkage in the cohort, 4 to 6 DR-DQ haplotypes were treated as single units for association and clustering. On average, over 200,000 unique TCR beta nucleotide sequences were sequenced per donor among some 430 genotyped donors of the cohort, with roughly 20% of those sequences being non-productive.

Receptor amplification or capture employed the immunoSEQ multiplex PCR assay. For the multiplex PCR, a mixture combining 60 forward primers for TCR Vbeta segments and 13 reverse primers for TCR Jbeta segments was used. The CDR3 region of rearranged TCR beta genes was amplified from genomic DNA with a multiplex PCR assay. The amplified TCR beta libraries were sequenced on the Illumina HiSeq System as 87-base-pair reads. Regarding the original processing steps: A later analysis counted about 82 million unique TCR beta chains across the 700 or so repertoires, and some 11 million of these chains were shared by at least two donors. Raw reads were error-corrected and collapsed into unique sequences with a nearest-neighbor algorithm that merged closely related sequences to remove PCR and sequencing errors. V, D and J gene segments were assigned by aligning CDR3 sequences to IMGT reference sequences. For a sequence to be retained, a match of at least six nucleotides to both a V gene segment and a J gene segment was required. A rearrangement was called productive if the CDR3 had no stop codons and remained in frame with V and J, and every other rearrangement was called non-productive. CDR3 was defined according to IMGT convention as the region running from the second conserved V-encoded cysteine to the conserved J-encoded phenylalanine. Sequences without an unambiguous match to a single V gene segment were excluded from the earlier analysis of about 640 of the donors. In an earlier analysis of a few hundred of the donors, V segments were called functional above 56.7% productive rearrangements and were called segregating when the between-donor standard deviation exceeded 5%. A statistical classification framework was built for diagnosing cytomegalovirus status from the catalog of TCR beta chain sequences. In a later analysis, TCR nucleotide sequences were compared against IMGT/GENE-DB human TR gene sequences so that V and J genes could be assigned. The TCRdist pipeline was used in a later analysis to assign CDR3 sequences and most-parsimonious VDJ recombination scenarios. A later analysis defined each TCR beta chain by its CDR3 amino acid sequence plus V-gene family, and excluded reads lacking a unique V-gene family. A later analysis removed 592 highly shared, low-generation-probability nucleotide sequences to deal with suspected cross-contamination and a sequencing artifact. A later analysis calculated a clonal expansion index for each public chain from normalized within-repertoire ranks of inferred template counts. In a later analysis, generation probabilities were computed with a VDJ recombination model fitted to out-of-frame rearrangements, and the resulting probabilities were checked against IGoR. In a later analysis, TCR-TCR, TCR-HLA and TCR-CMV co-occurrence was scored with hypergeometric tests, and a repertoire-size bias correction was applied to TCR pairs. In a later analysis, false discovery rates were estimated by permuting HLA or CMV assignments 20 times. In a later analysis, co-occurring TCRs were grouped using DBSCAN, and TCRdist sequence similarity was added for clustering within HLA-allele-positive subsets. Repertoires with fewer than 30,000 or more than 120,000 public chains were left out of co-occurrence clustering, as were five repertoires with anomalous nucleotide sharing. Sourced from immuneACCESS, this table was stored by TCRdb with only in-frame sequences that have V and J called. A share of the clones is absent; for the studies checked, an unresolved V gene accounts for under half, and the remainder has no known explanation. For V, J and clone size, that table is used; D and trimming come from the DNA. In this sample the table shows approximately 150,000 clones, 80% of which occur a single time. The leading ten clones occupy under 3.5% of the sample.

Regarding this clone: The target of this receptor is not known. The input lacks base qualities; no much larger clone sits a single base away.

The V end loses 4 bases and the J end loses 4 bases, and a stretch of 13 bases separates them. CDR1 is given as SGHAT and CDR2 as FQNNGV, both from the germline V gene. The CDR3 goes from the cysteine to the phenylalanine over 15 residues. Here the CDR3 DNA is all that survives: 45 bases in frame from base 1. Study-wide findings and limitations: This cohort had only TCR beta chains sequenced, and the lack of alpha or paired-chain data limited which features could be detected. A group of highly shared sequence variants was considered likely to be a technical artifact of the sequencing pipeline. Because HLA typing was unavailable for some donors at each locus, only the typed subset was used in association tests. A few of the identified cytomegalovirus-associated TCR beta chains were confirmed in vitro to be specific for cytomegalovirus antigens. According to a later genetic analysis, donors in an Asian-associated ancestry cluster had fewer N-insertions in productive TCRs than the roughly 670-donor mean. A total of some 180 TCR beta chains were listed by the study as associated with cytomegalovirus. When HLA alleles, especially DR and DQ, strongly co-occurred, attributing TCR associations to individual alleles was difficult. Cytomegalovirus status was reported to be diagnosed by the classifier with high specificity and sensitivity in both the original and validation cohorts. A later genetic analysis associated a missense DCLRE1C variant with V-gene and J-gene trimming of TCR beta chains, and an independent cohort replicated the association. Compared with equally common non-associated chains, HLA-associated TCR beta chains in a later analysis were more clonally expanded and had lower generation probabilities. Sequencing depth was assumed to be roughly uniform across donors in the presence/absence analyses, though that assumption may not hold. Correlated functional status among segregating V segments might reflect linkage disequilibrium, but an unknown experimental factor could not be ruled out. Seventeen rarely observed V segments, including chromosome 9 orphons, were excluded from the earlier analysis of about 610 of the donors because counts were too low. According to the authors, the approach could potentially be generalized to other disease states and immunological phenotypes. A further reported finding was that TCR beta sequences accurately predicted the HLA-A and HLA-B alleles for most subjects in the first cohort. In a later analysis, TCR association rates were found to vary across HLA loci, with the most associated TCRs seen for DRB1 alleles and the fewest for HLA-C alleles. Most TCR sequences were seen in very few donors, while some public TCRs were found in many individuals. Immune exposure information for the cohort was limited to CMV serostatus. Most CMV-associated TCR beta chains appeared to be HLA-restricted in a later analysis, and the HLA associations seemed to be driven largely by CMV exposure. Because the 87-base-pair reads could not distinguish some IMGT-functional V segments, including TRBV6-2 and TRBV6-3, those segments were excluded. An earlier analysis of approximately 590 of the donors showed that most TCR beta V segments appeared in productive rearrangements either about 90% or about 30% of the time, which broadly matched IMGT annotations. A later analysis reported that several top co-occurrence clusters appeared linked to parvovirus B19, influenza, CMV and Epstein-Barr virus. At a false discovery rate of 0.05, a later analysis linked around 15,000 TCR beta sequences to specific HLA alleles.

In total, fewer than 750 healthy bone marrow donors made up the cohort. Cohort members were all nominally healthy when sampled, although unrecorded immune exposures were likely present. The donor tested CMV seronegative and was one of the 352 seronegative cohort members. Each donor provided a peripheral blood sample, and peripheral blood mononuclear cells were used for TCR beta sequencing. The Qiagen DNeasy Blood Extraction Kit was used to extract genomic DNA from the blood cell samples. This clonotype originated in a woman younger than 45 in good health and CMV-seronegative. In this chain, TRBV11-2 is recombined with TRBJ2-2, with the D gene call left open. Sequenced: PBMCs. The CDR3 sequence is CASSWAVTATGELFF. The DNA sequence is TGTGCCAGCAGCTGGGCAGTTACCGCCACCGGGGAGCTGTTTTTT.